This TCR beta chain was recovered during a study of Ad26.COV2.S vaccination and SARS-CoV-2 variants. The treatment was: 15 to 20 received Ad26.COV2.S at low or high dose, single or two shots; several received placebo; per-sample allocation not given. Collection of samples fell on day 63 after the first vaccine or placebo injection. This clone was detected a few times. J was trimmed by 4 bases and V by 5 bases; bases with no gene match: 11. The CDR3 is 17 amino acids. Germline loops: CDR1 MNHNY, CDR2 SVGAGI (reference sequence). Assay: immunoSEQ multiplex PCR; the TCRdb copy retains only in-frame clones and omits some. The table shows some 290,000 clones, with approximately 86% occurring only once.

The source of this sequence is a person between 18 and 59 years old who received the Ad26.COV2.S COVID-19 vaccine or a placebo. The specimen comprised peripheral blood, sampled in a trial of Ad26.COV2.S vaccine versus placebo. The rearrangement uses TRBV6-6 and TRBJ2-2, with 9 positions matching TRBD1. The CDR3 loop reads CASSRSTGGVSTGELFF. CDR3 in DNA: TGTGCCAGCAGTCGCTCCACAGGGGGCGTAAGCACCGGGGAGCTGTTTTTT.